This T cell receptor (beta chain) was profiled in a study of T-cell memory formation after mild COVID-19. TCRdb independently ran MiXCR on the 5' RACE reads; one entry per CDR3 protein. The table records 130,000 to 150,000 distinct CDR3 sequences, about a fifth of them present only once. Germline CDR1 is LGHDT and CDR2 is YNNKEL (reference sequence). Trimming took 1 base from V and 15 from J, leaving 16 bases between them. The CDR3 sequence is 13 residues long. This clonotype was detected a few times. V and J are TRBV3-1 and TRBJ2-1; the D call may be TRBD1 or TRBD2 (6 bases each). The clonotype was recovered from an adult woman who had mild COVID-19 (a few samples of this study predate the infection). Cell type and time point are not known. The sequenced sample was PBMCs or a T cell subset sorted from them (not recorded which). The CDR3 here is CASSQVGAQGLFF. CDR3 in DNA: TGTGCCAGCAGCCAAGTTGGGGCACAGGGACTGTTCTTC.